Detailed here is one T cell receptor (beta chain). Its antigen remains unknown. Every bit of the isolated RNA underwent reverse transcription, so sequencing read expressed TCRB transcripts. The table came from immunoSEQ multiplex PCR; TCRdb's copy has only in-frame clones and leaves some out. The sample contains hundreds of thousands of clones, 15% of which appear only once. Trimming stripped 5 bases from V and 7 bases from J, with 12 bases between. CDR1 and CDR2 (germline): SGHAT, FQNNGV. This CDR3 contains 12 residues. The sample is drawn from a study of beta chain features in type 1 diabetes. Study observations and caveats: A closer apparent resemblance between naive, central memory and Treg TCRB repertoires was seen in patients than in healthy donors. All four CD4+ subsets from Type 1 diabetes patients carried moderately but significantly shorter TCRB CDR3s. VDJ junctions in type 1 diabetes patients carried more deletions and fewer insertions.

The specimen was naive CD4+ T cells from blood. This rearrangement joins TRBV11-2 to TRBJ2-7; no reliable D call. This TCR came from a man aged 18 to 29 in good health. The CDR3 loop is CASSTLLEEQYF. Here the CDR3 DNA reads TGTGCCAGCAGCACCCTTCTTGAAGAGCAGTACTTC.